This T cell receptor beta chain is from a study of blood T cell repertoires in COVID-19. About the research overall: Samples taken during acute and convalescent COVID-19 were collected in the United States, Italy and Spain.

The CDR3 sequence is 16 residues long. Per the germline V gene, CDR1 is WNHNN and CDR2 is SYGVQD (reference sequence). V trimming: 0 bases; J trimming: 2 bases; junction bases outside the gene matches: 2. Sequencing was performed with immunoSEQ multiplex PCR; in TCRdb, only in-frame clones are kept and a portion is missing. The sample has around 140,000 clones, around 89% seen once. The rearrangement links TRBV10-1 to TRBJ2-2; 8 bases are shared with TRBD1. Specimen: peripheral blood. The TCR originated in a man in his fifties or sixties with active or convalescent COVID-19. The CDR3 region is CASSESQGANTGELFF. The DNA of the CDR3 is TGCGCCAGCAGTGAGTCCCAGGGGGCTAACACCGGGGAGCTGTTTTTT.